This T cell receptor (beta chain) was obtained from a study of EBV T-cell therapy then PD-1 blockade in nasopharyngeal carcinoma. On this clone itself: The antigen is unknown.

Trimming took 3 bases from V and 9 from J, leaving 9 bases between them. Germline V CDR1 and CDR2: DFQATT, SNEGSKA (reference sequence). The CDR3 loop spans 10 amino acids. Documented time point: 266 days after commencement of treatment, after nivolumab therapy. This sample's treatment: AdE1-LMPpoly-expanded autologous EBV-specific T-cell therapy followed by anti-PD-1 nivolumab. Assay: immunoSEQ multiplex PCR; the TCRdb copy retains only in-frame clones and omits some. The sample has 20,000 or so clones, approximately 79% seen once. The specimen was CD8+ T cells from blood, collected at day 266 from a patient whose treatment included autologous EBV-specific T cells and nivolumab. The V gene is TRBV20-1, the J gene TRBJ2-7; a weak D match, TRBD2 (5 bases). The TCR was taken from a man aged 40-55 years with nasopharyngeal carcinoma. The CDR3 region is CSASAGMQYF. The DNA for the CDR3 is TGCAGTGCTAGTGCCGGGATGCAGTACTTC.